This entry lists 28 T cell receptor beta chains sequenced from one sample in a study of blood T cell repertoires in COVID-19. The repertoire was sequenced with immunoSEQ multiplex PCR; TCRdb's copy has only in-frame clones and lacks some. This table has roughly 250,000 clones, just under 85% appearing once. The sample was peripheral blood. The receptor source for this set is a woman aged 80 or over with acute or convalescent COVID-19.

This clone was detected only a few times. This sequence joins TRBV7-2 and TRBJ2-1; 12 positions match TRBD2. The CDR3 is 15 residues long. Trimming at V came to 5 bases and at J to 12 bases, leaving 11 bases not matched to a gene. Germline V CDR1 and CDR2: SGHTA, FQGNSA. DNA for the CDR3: TGTGCCAGCAGCGCCACTAGCGGGGGGAAAGGTTGGCAGTTCTTC. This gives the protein CASSATSGGKGWQFF.

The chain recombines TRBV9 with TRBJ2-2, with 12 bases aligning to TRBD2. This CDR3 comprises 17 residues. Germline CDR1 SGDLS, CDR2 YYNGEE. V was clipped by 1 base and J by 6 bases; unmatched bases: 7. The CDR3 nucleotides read TGTGCCAGCAGCGTAACTAGCGGGGGGCCCCGGGCCGGGGAGCTGTTTTTT. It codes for CASSVTSGGPRAGELFF.

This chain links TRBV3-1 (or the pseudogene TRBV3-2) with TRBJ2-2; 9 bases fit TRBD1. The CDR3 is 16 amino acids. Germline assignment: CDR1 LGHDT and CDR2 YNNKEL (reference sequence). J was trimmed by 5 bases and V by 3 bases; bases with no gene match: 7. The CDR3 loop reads CASSQPTGTGTGELFF. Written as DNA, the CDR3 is TGTGCCAGCAGCCAGCCTACCGGGACAGGGACCGGGGAGCTGTTTTTT.

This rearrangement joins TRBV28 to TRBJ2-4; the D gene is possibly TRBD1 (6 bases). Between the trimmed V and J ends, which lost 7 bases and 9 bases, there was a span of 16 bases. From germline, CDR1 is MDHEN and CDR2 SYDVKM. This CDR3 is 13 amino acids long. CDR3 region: CASTQTGFSIQYF. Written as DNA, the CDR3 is TGTGCCAGCACCCAAACAGGGTTTAGCATTCAGTACTTC.

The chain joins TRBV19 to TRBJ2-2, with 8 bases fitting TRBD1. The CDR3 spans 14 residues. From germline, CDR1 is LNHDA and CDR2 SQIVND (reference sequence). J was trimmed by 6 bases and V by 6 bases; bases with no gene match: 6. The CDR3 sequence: CASSPQGAAGELFF. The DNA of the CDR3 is TGTGCCAGTAGCCCCCAGGGGGCAGCCGGGGAGCTGTTTTTT.

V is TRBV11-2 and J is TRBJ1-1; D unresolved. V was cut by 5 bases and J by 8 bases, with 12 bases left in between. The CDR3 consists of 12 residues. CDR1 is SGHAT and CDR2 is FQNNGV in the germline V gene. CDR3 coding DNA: TGTGCCAGCAGCCGGGTCTTCAAAGAAGCTTTCTTT. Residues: CASSRVFKEAFF.

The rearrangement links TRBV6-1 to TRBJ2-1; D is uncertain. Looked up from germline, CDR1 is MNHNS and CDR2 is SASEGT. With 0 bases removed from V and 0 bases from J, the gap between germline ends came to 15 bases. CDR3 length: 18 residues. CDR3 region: CASSEAGLPTSSYNEQFF. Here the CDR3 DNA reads TGTGCCAGCAGTGAAGCGGGCCTTCCGACAAGCTCCTACAATGAGCAGTTCTTC.

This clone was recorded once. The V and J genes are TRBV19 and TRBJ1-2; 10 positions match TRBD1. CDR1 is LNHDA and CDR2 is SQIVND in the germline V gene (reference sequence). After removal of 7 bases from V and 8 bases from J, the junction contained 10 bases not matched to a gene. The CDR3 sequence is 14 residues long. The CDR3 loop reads CASTLTGGASGYTF. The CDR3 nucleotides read TGTGCCAGTACCCTGACAGGGGGCGCGTCCGGCTACACCTTC.

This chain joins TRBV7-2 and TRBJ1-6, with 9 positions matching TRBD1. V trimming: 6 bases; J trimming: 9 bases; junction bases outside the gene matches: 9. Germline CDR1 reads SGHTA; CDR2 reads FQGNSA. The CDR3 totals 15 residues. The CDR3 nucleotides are TGTGCCAGCAGACGGGACAGGGATAGTCCTTCACCCCTCCACTTT. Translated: CASRRDRDSPSPLHF.

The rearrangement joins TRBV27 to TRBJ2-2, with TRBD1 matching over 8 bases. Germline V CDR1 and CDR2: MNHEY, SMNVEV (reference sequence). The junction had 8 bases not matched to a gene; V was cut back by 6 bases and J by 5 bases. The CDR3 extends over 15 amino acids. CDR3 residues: CASRAAGGTTGELFF. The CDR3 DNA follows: TGTGCCAGCAGGGCGGCAGGGGGCACAACCGGGGAGCTGTTTTTT.

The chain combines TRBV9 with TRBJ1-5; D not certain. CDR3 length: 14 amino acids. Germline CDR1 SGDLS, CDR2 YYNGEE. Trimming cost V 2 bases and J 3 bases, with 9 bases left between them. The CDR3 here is CASSVGGLNQPQHF. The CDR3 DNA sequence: TGTGCCAGCAGCGTCGGAGGTCTCAATCAGCCCCAGCATTTT.

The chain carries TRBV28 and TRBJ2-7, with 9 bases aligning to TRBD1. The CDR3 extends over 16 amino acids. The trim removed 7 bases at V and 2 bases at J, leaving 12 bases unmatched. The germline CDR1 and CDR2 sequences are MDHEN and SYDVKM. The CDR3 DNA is TGTGCCAGCACCATAACGGCGGGACAGGGCCCCTACGAGCAGTACTTC. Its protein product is CASTITAGQGPYEQYF.

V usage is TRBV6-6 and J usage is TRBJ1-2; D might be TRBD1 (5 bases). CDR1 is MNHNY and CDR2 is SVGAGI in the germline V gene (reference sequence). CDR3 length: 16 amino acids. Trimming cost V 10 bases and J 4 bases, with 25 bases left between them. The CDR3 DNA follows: TGTGCCACCTATAATGGGATAAGGGGCAACCTCTATGGCTACACCTTC. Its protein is CATYNGIRGNLYGYTF.

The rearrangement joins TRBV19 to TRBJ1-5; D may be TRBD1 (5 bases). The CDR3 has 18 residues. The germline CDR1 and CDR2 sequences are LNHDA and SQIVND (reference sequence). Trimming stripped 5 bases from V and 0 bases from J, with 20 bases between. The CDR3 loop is CASSSDPTGYYSNQPQHF. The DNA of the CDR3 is TGTGCCAGTAGTTCCGACCCCACAGGATATTATAGCAATCAGCCCCAGCATTTT.

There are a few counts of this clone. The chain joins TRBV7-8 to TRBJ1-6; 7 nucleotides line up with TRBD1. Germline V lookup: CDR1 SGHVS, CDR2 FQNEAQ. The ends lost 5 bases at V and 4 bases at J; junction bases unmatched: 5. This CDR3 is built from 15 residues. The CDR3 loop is CASSNPGQYNSPLHF. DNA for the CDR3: TGTGCCAGCAGCAACCCGGGACAGTATAATTCACCCCTCCACTTT.

This CDR3 is CASSLSGGNTEAFF. CDR3 DNA sequence: TGTGCCAGCAGTTTATCAGGGGGGAACACTGAAGCTTTCTTT. V is TRBV6-5 and J is TRBJ1-1; TRBD1 aligns across 7 bases. This CDR3 region has 14 residues. After removal of 4 bases from V and 1 base from J, the junction contained 3 bases not matched to a gene. Germline CDR1 MNHEY, CDR2 SVGAGI.

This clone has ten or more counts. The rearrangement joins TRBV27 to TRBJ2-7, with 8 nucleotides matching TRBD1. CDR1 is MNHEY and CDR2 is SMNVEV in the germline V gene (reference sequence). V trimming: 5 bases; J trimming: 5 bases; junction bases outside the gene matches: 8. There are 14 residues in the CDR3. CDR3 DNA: TGTGCCAGCAGTCCGACCCAGGGGGCTAACGAGCAGTACTTC. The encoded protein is CASSPTQGANEQYF.

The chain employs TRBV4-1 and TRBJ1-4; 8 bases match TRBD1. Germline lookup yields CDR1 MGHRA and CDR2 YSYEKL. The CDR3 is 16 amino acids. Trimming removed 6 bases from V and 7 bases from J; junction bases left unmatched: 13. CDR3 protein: CASSHGSGQGGEKLFF. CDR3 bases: TGCGCCAGCAGTCACGGTTCAGGACAGGGTGGTGAAAAACTGTTTTTT.

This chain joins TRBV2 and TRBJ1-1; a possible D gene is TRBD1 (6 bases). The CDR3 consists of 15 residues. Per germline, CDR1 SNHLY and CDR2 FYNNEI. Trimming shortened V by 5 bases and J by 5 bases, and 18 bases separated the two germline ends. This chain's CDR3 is CASSSRGGGNTEAFF. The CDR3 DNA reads TGTGCCAGCAGTTCGCGGGGGGGCGGGAATACTGAAGCTTTCTTT.

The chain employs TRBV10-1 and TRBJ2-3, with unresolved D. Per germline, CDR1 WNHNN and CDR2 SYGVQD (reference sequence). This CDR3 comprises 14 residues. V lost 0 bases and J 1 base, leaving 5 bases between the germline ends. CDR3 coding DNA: TGCGCCAGCAGTGAGTCGGTAGGCACAGATACGCAGTATTTT. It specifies CASSESVGTDTQYF.

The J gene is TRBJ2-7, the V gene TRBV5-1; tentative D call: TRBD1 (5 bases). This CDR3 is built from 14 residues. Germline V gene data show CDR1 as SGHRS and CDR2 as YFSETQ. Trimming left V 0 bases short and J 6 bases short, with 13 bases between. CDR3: CASSLGQPSSEQYF. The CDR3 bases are TGCGCCAGCAGCTTGGGACAGCCCTCGTCCGAGCAGTACTTC. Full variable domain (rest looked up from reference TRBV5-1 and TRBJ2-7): KAGVTQTPRYLIKTRGQQVTLSCSPISGHRSVSWYQQTPGQGLQFLFEYFSETQRNKGNFPGRFSGRQFSNSRSEMNVSTLELGDSALYLCASSLGQPSSEQYFGPGTRLTVT.

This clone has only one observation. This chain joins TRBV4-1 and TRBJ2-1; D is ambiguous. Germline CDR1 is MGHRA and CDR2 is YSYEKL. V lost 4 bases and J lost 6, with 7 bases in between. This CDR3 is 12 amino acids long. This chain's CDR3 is CASSLSGNEQFF. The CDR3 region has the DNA TGCGCCAGCAGCCTTTCGGGCAATGAGCAGTTCTTC.

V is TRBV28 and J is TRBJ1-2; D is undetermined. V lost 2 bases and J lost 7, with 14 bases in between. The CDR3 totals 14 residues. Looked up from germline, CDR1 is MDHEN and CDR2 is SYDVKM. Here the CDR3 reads CASSLRVAAGGYTF. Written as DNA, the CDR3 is TGTGCCAGCAGTTTAAGGGTTGCGGCGGGTGGCTACACCTTC.

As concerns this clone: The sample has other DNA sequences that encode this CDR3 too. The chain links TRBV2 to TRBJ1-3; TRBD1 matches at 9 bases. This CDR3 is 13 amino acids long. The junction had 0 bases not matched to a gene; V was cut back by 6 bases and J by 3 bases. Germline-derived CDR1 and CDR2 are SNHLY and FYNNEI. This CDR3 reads CASRDRGGNTIYF. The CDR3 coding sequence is TGTGCCAGCAGGGACAGGGGTGGAAACACCATATATTTT.

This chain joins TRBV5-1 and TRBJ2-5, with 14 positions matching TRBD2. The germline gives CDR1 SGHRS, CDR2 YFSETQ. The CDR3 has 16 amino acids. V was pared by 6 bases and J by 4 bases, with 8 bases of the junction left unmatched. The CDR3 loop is CASTRLAGGVGETQYF. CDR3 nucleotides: TGCGCCAGCACGCGACTAGCGGGGGGGGTTGGAGAGACCCAGTACTTC.

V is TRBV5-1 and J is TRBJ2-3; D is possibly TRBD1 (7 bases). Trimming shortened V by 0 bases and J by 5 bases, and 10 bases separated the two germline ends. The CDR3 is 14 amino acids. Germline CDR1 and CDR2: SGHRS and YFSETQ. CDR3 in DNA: TGCGCCAGCAGCTTGGTTCAGGGGGGAGATACGCAGTATTTT. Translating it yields CASSLVQGGDTQYF. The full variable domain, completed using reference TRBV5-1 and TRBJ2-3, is KAGVTQTPRYLIKTRGQQVTLSCSPISGHRSVSWYQQTPGQGLQFLFEYFSETQRNKGNFPGRFSGRQFSNSRSEMNVSTLELGDSALYLCASSLVQGGDTQYFGPGTRLTVL.

The DNA for the CDR3 is TGTGCCAGCAGTTTAAAGGGCGGGATTCATGGGTATGAGCAGTTCTTC. Amino acids: CASSLKGGIHGYEQFF. V and J are TRBV27 and TRBJ2-1; D perhaps matches TRBD2 (6 bases). The CDR3 has 16 amino acids. Germline V lookup: CDR1 MNHEY, CDR2 SMNVEV (reference sequence). Between the trimmed V and J ends, which lost 2 bases and 8 bases, there was a span of 19 bases.

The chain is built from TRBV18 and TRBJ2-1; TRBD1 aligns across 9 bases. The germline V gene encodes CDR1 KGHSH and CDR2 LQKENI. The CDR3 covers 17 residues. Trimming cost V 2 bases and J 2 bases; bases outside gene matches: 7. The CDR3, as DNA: TGTGCCAGCTCACCAGAACTCCGGGACAGGGCCTACAATGAGCAGTTCTTC. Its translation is CASSPELRDRAYNEQFF.